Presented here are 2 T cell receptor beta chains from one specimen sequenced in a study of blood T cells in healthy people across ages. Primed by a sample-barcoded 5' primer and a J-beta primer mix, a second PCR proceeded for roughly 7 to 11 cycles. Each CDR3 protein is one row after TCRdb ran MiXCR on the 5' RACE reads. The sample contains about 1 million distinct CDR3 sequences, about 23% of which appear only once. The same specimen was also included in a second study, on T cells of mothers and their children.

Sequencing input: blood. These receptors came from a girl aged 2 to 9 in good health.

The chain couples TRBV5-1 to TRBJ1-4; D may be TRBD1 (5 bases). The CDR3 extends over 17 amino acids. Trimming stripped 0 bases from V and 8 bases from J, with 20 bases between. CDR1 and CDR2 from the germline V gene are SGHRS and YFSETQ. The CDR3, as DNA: TGCGCCAGCAGCTTGGGCCAAGACCAGGGAGGCGGCGAAAAACTGTTTTTT. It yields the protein CASSLGQDQGGGEKLFF. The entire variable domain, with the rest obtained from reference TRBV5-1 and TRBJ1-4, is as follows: KAGVTQTPRYLIKTRGQQVTLSCSPISGHRSVSWYQQTPGQGLQFLFEYFSETQRNKGNFPGRFSGRQFSNSRSEMNVSTLELGDSALYLCASSLGQDQGGGEKLFFGSGTQLSVL.

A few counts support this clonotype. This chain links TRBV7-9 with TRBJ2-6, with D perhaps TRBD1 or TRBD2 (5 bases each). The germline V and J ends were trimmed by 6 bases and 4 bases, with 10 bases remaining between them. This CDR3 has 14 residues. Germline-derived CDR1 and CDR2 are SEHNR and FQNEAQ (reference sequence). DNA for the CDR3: TGTGCCAGCAGAGGGGAGTGGGGGGCCAACGTCCTGACTTTC. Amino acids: CASRGEWGANVLTF.